This entry features one T cell receptor (beta chain) sequence. The antigen remains unidentified. The source of the sample is a study of Ad26.COV2.S vaccination and SARS-CoV-2 variants. Notes on the study in general: Comparable non-spike TCR breadth was observed in vaccine and placebo recipients. Analyses that measured TCR breadth and depth may have underestimated total T cell responses. Spike-specific CD8+ and CD4+ T cell responses reportedly showed substantial breadth after vaccination. Vaccinees displayed broader spike-specific TCR repertoires than placebo recipients.

Measured with immunoSEQ multiplex PCR; TCRdb has only the in-frame clones, and not every one. The sample consists of approximately 400,000 clones, 92% of them appearing once. The CDR3 is 15 residues long. V was clipped by 10 bases and J by 2 bases; unmatched bases: 8. In germline, CDR1 is SNHLY, CDR2 FYNNEI. This chain connects TRBV2 to TRBJ2-2, with 9 bases matching TRBD2. Material: peripheral blood, obtained after recovery from COVID-19. This TCR was sampled from a human donor who had recovered from COVID-19. DNA of the CDR3: TGTGCCATTACAGGGACTAGCAGTAACACCGGGGAGCTGTTTTTT. Amino acid sequence: CAITGTSSNTGELFF.